The 24 T cell receptor beta chains in this list originate from one sample, sequenced in a study of CD8 T cells in ankylosing spondylitis. General study points: Blood from ankylosing spondylitis patients appeared to carry a characteristic eight-variant TCR beta motif.

MiXCR was run by TCRdb on the 5' RACE reads, yielding one entry per CDR3 protein. The profile shows about 390,000 distinct CDR3 sequences, around 24% of them singletons. These receptors have no known antigen. Sequences were obtained from blood, either unsorted or a sorted T cell fraction (not recorded which). The receptors originated from a male donor with ankylosing spondylitis.

This clonotype came up a few times. V usage is TRBV7-6 and J usage is TRBJ2-2; TRBD2 matches at 10 bases. The germline V gene encodes CDR1 SGHVS and CDR2 FNYEAQ. The V and J ends lost 6 bases and 4 bases, in that order; junction bases with no gene match: 5. CDR3 length: 15 amino acids. The CDR3 spells CASRVTSGATGELFF. CDR3 bases: TGTGCCAGCAGAGTTACTAGCGGGGCCACCGGGGAGCTGTTTTTT.

This clonotype was counted between two and nine times. This rearrangement joins TRBV5-1 to TRBJ2-5; D call uncertain. V lost 0 bases and J lost 0, with 9 bases in between. From germline, CDR1 is SGHRS and CDR2 YFSETQ. This CDR3 is built from 15 residues. This CDR3 reads CASSLVSRYQETQYF. DNA of the CDR3: TGCGCCAGCAGCTTGGTCAGCCGGTACCAAGAGACCCAGTACTTC.

This sequence joins TRBV28 and TRBJ1-2; D is uncertain. CDR1 is MDHEN and CDR2 is SYDVKM in the germline V gene. The CDR3 length is 15 residues. V lost 3 bases, J lost 0 bases, and 11 bases lay in between. DNA of the CDR3: TGTGCCAGCAGTTTCACCAGCGGGGCTAACTATGGCTACACCTTC. Translating it yields CASSFTSGANYGYTF.

This clonotype was found a few times. This rearrangement joins TRBV28 to TRBJ1-6; 7 positions agree with TRBD1. Germline CDR1 MDHEN, CDR2 SYDVKM. The J segment lost 2 bases and the V segment lost 5 bases, leaving 3 bases of the junction unmatched. The CDR3 loop spans 15 amino acids. CDR3 protein: CASSPGGPYNSPLHF. In DNA, the CDR3 is TGTGCCAGCAGTCCAGGGGGGCCCTATAATTCACCCCTCCACTTT.

A few counts support this clonotype. The chain joins TRBV29-1 to TRBJ2-7; D is ambiguous. Germline CDR1 is SQVTM and CDR2 is ANQGSEA. Trimming removed 1 base from V and 2 bases from J, with 9 bases in between. CDR3 length: 13 amino acids. CDR3 residues: CSVEGANAYEQYF. CDR3 DNA: TGCAGCGTTGAAGGAGCTAACGCCTACGAGCAGTACTTC.

This clonotype has more than one count but fewer than ten. The genes are TRBV28 and TRBJ2-5; TRBD1 agrees at 9 bases. V gave up 6 bases and J gave up 5 bases; unmatched junction bases: 10. The CDR3 runs 15 residues. CDR1 and CDR2 (germline): MDHEN, SYDVKM. The CDR3: CASSSDRGFQETQYF. The CDR3, as DNA: TGTGCCAGCAGCTCTGACAGGGGGTTTCAGGAGACCCAGTACTTC.

The chain uses TRBV28 and TRBJ2-5, with TRBD1 matching over 9 bases. V shed 5 bases and J 1 base; nucleotides not matched to a gene: 5. CDR3 length equals 15 residues. Germline CDR1 reads MDHEN; CDR2 reads SYDVKM. The CDR3 spells CASSPATGGQETQYF. The DNA for the CDR3 is TGTGCCAGCAGTCCCGCGACAGGGGGCCAAGAGACCCAGTACTTC.

The genes are TRBV4-2 and TRBJ1-3, with D unclear. CDR3 size: 15 residues. In germline, CDR1 is LGHNA, CDR2 YNFKEQ. V was pared by 0 bases and J by 0 bases, with 6 bases between. In DNA form, the CDR3 reads TGTGCCAGCAGCCAAGAGGGTTTCTCTGGAAACACCATATATTTT. Encoded protein: CASSQEGFSGNTIYF.

The J gene is TRBJ2-1, the V gene TRBV20-1, with 10 bases lining up with TRBD2. This CDR3 is 15 amino acids long. With V trimmed by 6 bases and J by 8 bases, 13 bases remained unmatched. Germline lookup yields CDR1 DFQATT and CDR2 SNEGSKA (reference sequence). CDR3 protein: CSAESSGSSIDEQFF. The CDR3 DNA reads as TGCAGTGCCGAGTCTAGCGGGAGCTCTATCGATGAGCAGTTCTTC.

This clonotype appeared a few times. This chain uses TRBV6-2 or TRBV6-3 with TRBJ2-5; D not certain. Deletions cut 6 bases from V and 1 base from J, with 15 bases between. CDR1 MNHEY and CDR2 SVGEGT come from the germline V gene. There are 15 residues in the CDR3. CDR3 bases: TGTGCCAGCAGGGGTGGAAGGCATCGCCAAGAGACCCAGTACTTC. As protein: CASRGGRHRQETQYF.

The sample holds a few counts of this clonotype. The chain uses TRBV2 and TRBJ2-1, with 8 nucleotides matching TRBD2. CDR1 is SNHLY and CDR2 is FYNNEI in the germline V gene. The junction had 19 bases not matched to a gene; V was cut back by 3 bases and J by 15 bases. The CDR3 consists of 16 residues. CDR3 in amino acids: CASSELRVAGPLGGFF. The CDR3 nucleotides are TGTGCCAGCAGTGAGTTAAGGGTAGCGGGACCCCTCGGCGGGTTCTTC.

The chain combines TRBV20-1 with TRBJ1-2, with 7 bases identical to TRBD1. Trimming at V came to 6 bases and at J to 8 bases, leaving 15 bases not matched to a gene. Per germline, CDR1 DFQATT and CDR2 SNEGSKA (reference sequence). This CDR3 has 14 residues. CDR3 region: CSALRTGYRGGYTF. As DNA, the CDR3 is TGCAGTGCCCTGAGAACAGGCTACAGGGGCGGCTACACCTTC.

This clonotype has a handful of counts. V usage is TRBV29-1 and J usage is TRBJ2-2; D not resolved. Trimming cost V 7 bases and J 6 bases, with 9 bases left between them. CDR3 length equals 11 residues. The germline gives CDR1 SQVTM, CDR2 ANQGSEA. The CDR3 is CSASVPGELFF. CDR3 nucleotides: TGCAGCGCTTCGGTACCCGGGGAGCTGTTTTTT.

This clonotype was observed a few times. The chain carries TRBV20-1 and TRBJ1-4; D possibly corresponds to TRBD1 (6 bases). CDR3 size: 12 residues. V was trimmed by 1 base and J by 17 bases, leaving 17 bases between them. Per germline, CDR1 DFQATT and CDR2 SNEGSKA (reference sequence). In DNA, the CDR3 is TGCAGTGCTAGAGTGGGGGGCAGGGTTAGTTTTTTT. Translated: CSARVGGRVSFF.

There are a few counts of this clonotype. The rearrangement uses TRBV20-1 and TRBJ2-3, with no clear D. Trimming stripped 1 base from V and 4 bases from J, with 15 bases between. The CDR3 runs 15 residues. Germline V CDR1 and CDR2: DFQATT, SNEGSKA (reference sequence). Here the CDR3 DNA reads TGCAGTGCTAGAGTTGTGGAAGGGTTCGCAGATACGCAGTATTTT. Translated, it gives CSARVVEGFADTQYF.

The gene calls are TRBV15 and TRBJ1-1; D is unclear. V lost 0 bases, J lost 1 base, and 18 bases lay in between. CDR3 length equals 18 residues. Per the germline V gene, CDR1 is LNHNV and CDR2 is YYDKDF (reference sequence). The CDR3 reads CATSRDHRTRGRNTEAFF. The CDR3 nucleotides read TGTGCCACCAGCAGAGACCATCGAACCAGAGGGAGGAACACTGAAGCTTTCTTT.

This clonotype occurred a few times. The rearrangement uses TRBV5-1 and TRBJ2-2; D gene uncertain. V lost 2 bases and J 6 bases, leaving 11 bases between the germline ends. Germline V gene sequence: CDR1 SGHRS, CDR2 YFSETQ. This CDR3 has 14 residues. DNA for the CDR3: TGCGCCAGCAGCTTTGCAGATGTACCCGGGGAGCTGTTTTTT. The encoded protein is CASSFADVPGELFF.

The chain employs TRBV6-5 and TRBJ2-1, with a possible D match to TRBD1 (7 bases). This CDR3 has 16 residues. The germline V gene encodes CDR1 MNHEY and CDR2 SVGAGI. V was shortened by 2 bases and J by 0 bases, with 11 bases between the two germline ends. The CDR3 loop is CASSYVQGGSYNEQFF. The CDR3 DNA follows: TGTGCCAGCAGTTACGTCCAGGGGGGCTCCTACAATGAGCAGTTCTTC.

This clonotype came up a few times. The rearrangement joins TRBV10-3 to TRBJ2-1; TRBD2 is a possible D gene (6 bases). Germline CDR1 is ENHRY and CDR2 is SYGVKD. There are 11 residues in the CDR3. Trimming took off 10 bases at V and 10 bases at J, with 14 bases between the two ends. The CDR3 nucleotides read TGTGCCACAAGACTAGTACGGGAGCAGTTCTTC. Translation gives CATRLVREQFF.

The gene calls are TRBV2 and TRBJ2-1; D is undetermined. The V gene's germline CDR1 is SNHLY and CDR2 FYNNEI. This CDR3 comprises 11 residues. The V end lost 8 bases, the J end lost 12 bases, and 14 bases lay between the germline ends. CDR3 in DNA: TGTGCCAGCGCTGTCGACGCTTGGCAGTTCTTC. Its translation: CASAVDAWQFF. Full variable domain (outside the CDR3, taken from reference TRBV2 and TRBJ2-1): EPEVTQTPSHQVTQMGQEVILRCVPISNHLYFYWYRQILGQKVEFLVSFYNNEISEKSEIFDDQFSVERPDGSNFTLKIRSTKLEDSAMYFCASAVDAWQFFGPGTRLTVL.

This CDR3 is CASSLAGDYQPQHF. The CDR3 bases are TGTGCCAGCAGCTTAGCTGGGGATTATCAGCCCCAGCATTTT. V and J are TRBV7-6 and TRBJ1-5; the D is unclear. Germline V gene lookup returns CDR1 SGHVS and CDR2 FNYEAQ. This CDR3 spans 14 amino acids. Trimming left V 0 bases short and J 5 bases short, with 8 bases between. The full variable domain, with the rest looked up from reference TRBV7-6 and TRBJ1-5, is GAGVSQSPRYKVTKRGQDVALRCDPISGHVSLYWYRQALGQGPEFLTYFNYEAQQDKSGLPNDRFSAERPEGSISTLTIQRTEQRDSAMYRCASSLAGDYQPQHFGDGTRLSIL.

The chain recombines TRBV6-5 with TRBJ1-3; 7 nucleotides match TRBD1. The germline V gene has CDR1 MNHEY and CDR2 SVGAGI. V dropped 2 bases and J dropped 4; count of bases not matched to a gene: 11. The CDR3 has 17 amino acids. The CDR3 is CASSYPRGPIGGNTIYF. CDR3 nucleotides: TGTGCCAGCAGTTACCCGAGGGGGCCCATCGGGGGAAACACCATATATTTT.

This rearrangement joins TRBV2 to TRBJ1-1; perhaps TRBD1 as D (5 bases). Germline lookup yields CDR1 SNHLY and CDR2 FYNNEI. The V end lost 6 bases, the J end lost 4 bases, and 15 bases lay between the germline ends. The CDR3 contains 14 residues. CDR3 coding DNA: TGTGCCAGCAGCCCGAGGTGGGGGGTCACTGAAGCTTTCTTT. Residues: CASSPRWGVTEAFF.

This clonotype came up a few times. The chain employs TRBV20-1 and TRBJ2-3; TRBD2 matches at 10 bases. Per the germline V gene, CDR1 is DFQATT and CDR2 is SNEGSKA (reference sequence). Trimming took 5 bases from V and 2 from J; bases not matched to a gene: 4. The CDR3 is 14 residues long. This CDR3 reads CSASSGSFTDTQYF. The DNA for the CDR3 is TGCAGTGCTTCTAGCGGGAGCTTCACAGATACGCAGTATTTT.